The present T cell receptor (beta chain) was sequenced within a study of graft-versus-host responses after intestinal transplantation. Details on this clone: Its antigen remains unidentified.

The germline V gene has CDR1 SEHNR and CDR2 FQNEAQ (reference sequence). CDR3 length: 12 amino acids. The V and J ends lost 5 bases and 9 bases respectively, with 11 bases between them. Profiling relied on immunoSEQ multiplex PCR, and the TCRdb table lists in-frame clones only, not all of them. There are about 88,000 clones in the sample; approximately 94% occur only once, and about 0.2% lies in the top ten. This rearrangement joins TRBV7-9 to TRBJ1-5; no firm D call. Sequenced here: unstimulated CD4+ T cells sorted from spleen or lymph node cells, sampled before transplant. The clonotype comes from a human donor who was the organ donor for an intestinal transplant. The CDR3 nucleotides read TGTGCCAGCAGCCTTGGGCATACGCCCCAGCATTTT. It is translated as CASSLGHTPQHF.